The present TCR beta chain was sequenced within a study of T cell clonality in common variable immunodeficiency. This clone came up many times. Antigen unknown. The DNA ends 3 residues before the CDR3 does, and the rest of the CDR3 is filled in from the germline J gene. Only in-frame clones appear in the TCRdb table, and some are missing; sequencing was by immunoSEQ multiplex PCR. Altogether approximately 81,000 clones were found in the sample, and no singletons occur. V lost 8 bases and J lost 5, with 15 bases in between. This CDR3 contains 13 residues. CDR1 and CDR2 from the germline V gene are LNHDA and SQIVND (reference sequence). Study-wide results and limits: CVID subjects had higher TCRbeta clonality than healthy controls, most marked in about a third. T cell subpopulation sequencing would be needed to explain CVID clonality.

The TCR was taken from a person aged 18 to 70 in good health. The sequencing sample was made of peripheral blood mononuclear cells. The chain couples TRBV19 to TRBJ1-2, with D maybe TRBD1 (5 bases). The CDR3 is CASYDFGGYGYTF. The sequenced CDR3 bases are TGTGCCAGTTACGACTTCGGGGGGTATGGC.